This paragraph covers one TCR beta chain sequence. Its antigen is unknown. It was cDNA, reverse transcribed from extracted RNA, that served as the sequencing template. The repertoire was sequenced with immunoSEQ multiplex PCR; TCRdb's copy has only in-frame clones and lacks some. The data contain about 200,000 clones, about 61% of them singletons. T lymphocytes (CD4+ and CD8+) were sorted from PBMCs. The data were taken from a study of CD8+ T cells in alopecia areata. Germline V gene sequence: CDR1 SGHRS, CDR2 YFSETQ. The CDR3 consists of 14 residues. Germline trimming cut 3 bases from V and 2 bases from J; bases unmatched to any gene: 5. Study findings and constraints: Researchers report lesional scalp, most notably alopecia totalis/universalis, outstripped normal scalp in clonality. Scalp specimens additionally yield sequences from normal skin's resident alphabeta T cells. TCRs were shared less clearly across patients than in mice, possibly for HLA-related reasons.

The source is a human donor in good health. This chain joins TRBV5-1 and TRBJ2-7, with TRBD1 matching over 7 bases. Sequencing was carried out using CD8+ T cells sorted from blood. The CDR3 spells CASSYSGGAYEQYF. CDR3 nucleotide sequence: TGCGCCAGCAGCTACTCAGGGGGAGCCTACGAGCAGTACTTC.